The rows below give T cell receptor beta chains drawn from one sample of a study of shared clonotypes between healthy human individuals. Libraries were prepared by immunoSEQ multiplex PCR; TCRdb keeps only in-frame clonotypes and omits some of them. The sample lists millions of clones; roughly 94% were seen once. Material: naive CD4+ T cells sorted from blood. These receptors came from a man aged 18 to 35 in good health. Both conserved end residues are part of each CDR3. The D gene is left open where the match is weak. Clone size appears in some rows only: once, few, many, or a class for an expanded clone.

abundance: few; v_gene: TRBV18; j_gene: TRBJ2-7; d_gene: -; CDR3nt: TGTGCCAGCTCACCCTCTAACTACGAGCAGTACTTC; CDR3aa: CASSPSNYEQYF
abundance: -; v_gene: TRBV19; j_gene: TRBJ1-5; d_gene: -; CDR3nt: TGTGCCAGTAGGCCTGCAAATCAGCCCCAGCATTTT; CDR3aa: CASRPANQPQHF
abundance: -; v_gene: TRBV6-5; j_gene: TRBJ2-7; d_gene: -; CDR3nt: TGTGCCAGCAGTTACGCATTGAGCGGGTTCTACGAGCAGTACTTC; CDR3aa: CASSYALSGFYEQYF
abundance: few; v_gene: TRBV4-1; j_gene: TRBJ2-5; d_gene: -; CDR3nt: TGCGCCAGCAGCCAACAGGGGACCCAGTACTTC; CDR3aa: CASSQQGTQYF
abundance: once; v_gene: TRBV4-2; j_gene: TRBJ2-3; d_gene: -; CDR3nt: TGTGCCAGCAGCCAAGGGGGGTCCACAGATACGCAGTATTTT; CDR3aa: CASSQGGSTDTQYF
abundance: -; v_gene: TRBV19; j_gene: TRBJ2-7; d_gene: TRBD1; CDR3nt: TGTGCCAGTAGTATTGGGACAGGGCACTACGAGCAGTACTTC; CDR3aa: CASSIGTGHYEQYF
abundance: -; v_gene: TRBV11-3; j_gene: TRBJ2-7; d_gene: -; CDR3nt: TGTGCCAGCAGCCCTCGGGACAACCCCTACGAGCAGTACTTC; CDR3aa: CASSPRDNPYEQYF
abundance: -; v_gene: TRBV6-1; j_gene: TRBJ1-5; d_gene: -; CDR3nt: TGTGCCAGCGGAACTCTACAGGGCCAGCCCCAGCATTTT; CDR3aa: CASGTLQGQPQHF
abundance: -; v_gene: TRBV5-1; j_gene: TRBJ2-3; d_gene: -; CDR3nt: TGCGCCAGCAGCTTCGTGTCCGGCCAGAAGAGTAGCACAGATACGCAGTATTTT; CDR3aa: CASSFVSGQKSSTDTQYF
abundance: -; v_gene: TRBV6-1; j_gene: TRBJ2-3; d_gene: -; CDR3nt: TGTGCCAGTATGCCCCGGGAAGCGGGCGACGATACGCAGTATTTT; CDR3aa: CASMPREAGDDTQYF
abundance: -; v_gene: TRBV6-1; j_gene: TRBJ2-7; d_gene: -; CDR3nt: TGTGCCAGCAGTGAAGTCTCAGGGGTAACCTACGAGCAGTACTTC; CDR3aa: CASSEVSGVTYEQYF
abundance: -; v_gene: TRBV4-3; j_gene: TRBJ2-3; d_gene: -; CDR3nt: TGCGCCAGCAGCCCAAGCACAGGCACAGATACGCAGTATTTT; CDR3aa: CASSPSTGTDTQYF
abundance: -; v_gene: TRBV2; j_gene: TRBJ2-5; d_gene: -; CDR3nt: TGTGCCAGCAGTGAACAGATCCAAGAGACCCAGTACTTC; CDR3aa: CASSEQIQETQYF
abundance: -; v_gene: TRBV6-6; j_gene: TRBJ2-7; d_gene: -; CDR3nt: TGTGCCAGCGGGGCTAGAGGAATTTGGGAACAGTACTTC; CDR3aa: CASGARGIWEQYF
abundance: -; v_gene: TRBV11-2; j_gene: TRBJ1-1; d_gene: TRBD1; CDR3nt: TGTGCCAGCAGTTGGACAGGGGTCCTGAACACTGAAGCTTTCTTT; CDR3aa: CASSWTGVLNTEAFF
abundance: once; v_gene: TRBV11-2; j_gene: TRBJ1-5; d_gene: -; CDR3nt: TGTGCCAGCAGCTTAGACAGGGTAAATCAGCCCCAGCATTTT; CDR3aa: CASSLDRVNQPQHF
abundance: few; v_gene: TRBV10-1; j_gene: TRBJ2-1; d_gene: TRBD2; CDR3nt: TGCGCCAGCAGCGCCAGCGGGGGGCGCAGCGATGAGCAGTTCTTC; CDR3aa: CASSASGGRSDEQFF
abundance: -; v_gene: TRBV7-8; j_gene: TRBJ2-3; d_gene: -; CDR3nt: TGTGCCAGCAGCTTAGGGGAAGGGTCAGATACGCAGTATTTT; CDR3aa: CASSLGEGSDTQYF
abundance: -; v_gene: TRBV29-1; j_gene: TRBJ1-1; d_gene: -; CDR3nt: TGCAGCGTTGAAACCCCCGGTAGGGACACTGAAGCTTTCTTT; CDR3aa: CSVETPGRDTEAFF
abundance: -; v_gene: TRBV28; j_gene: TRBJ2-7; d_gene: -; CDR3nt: TGTGCCAGCAGTTTAAACGGCAGGGGTCGGGACGAGCAGTACTTC; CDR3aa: CASSLNGRGRDEQYF